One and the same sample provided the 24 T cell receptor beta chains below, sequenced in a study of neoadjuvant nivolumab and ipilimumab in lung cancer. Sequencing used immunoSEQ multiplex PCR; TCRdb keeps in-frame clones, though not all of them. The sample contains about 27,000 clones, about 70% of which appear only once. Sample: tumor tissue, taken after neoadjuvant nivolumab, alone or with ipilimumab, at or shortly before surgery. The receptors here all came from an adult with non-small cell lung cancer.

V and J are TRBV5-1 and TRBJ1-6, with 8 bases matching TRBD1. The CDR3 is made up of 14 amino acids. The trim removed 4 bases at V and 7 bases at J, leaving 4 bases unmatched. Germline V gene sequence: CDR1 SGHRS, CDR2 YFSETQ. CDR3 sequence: CASSRGQENSPLHF. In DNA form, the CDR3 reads TGCGCCAGCAGCCGGGGACAGGAGAATTCACCCCTCCACTTT. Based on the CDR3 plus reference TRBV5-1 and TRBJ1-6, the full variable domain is KAGVTQTPRYLIKTRGQQVTLSCSPISGHRSVSWYQQTPGQGLQFLFEYFSETQRNKGNFPGRFSGRQFSNSRSEMNVSTLELGDSALYLCASSRGQENSPLHFGNGTRLTVT.

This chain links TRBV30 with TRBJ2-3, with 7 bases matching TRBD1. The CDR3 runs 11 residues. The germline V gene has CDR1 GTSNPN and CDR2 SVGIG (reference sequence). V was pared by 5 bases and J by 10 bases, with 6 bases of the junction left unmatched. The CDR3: CAWGQTGPQYF. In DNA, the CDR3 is TGTGCCTGGGGGCAGACAGGGCCGCAGTATTTT.

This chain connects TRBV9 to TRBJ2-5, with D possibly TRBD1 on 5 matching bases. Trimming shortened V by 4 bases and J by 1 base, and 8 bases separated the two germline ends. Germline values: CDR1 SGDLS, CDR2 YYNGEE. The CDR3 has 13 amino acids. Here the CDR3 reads CASSSGIQETQYF. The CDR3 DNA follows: TGTGCCAGCAGCTCAGGGATCCAAGAGACCCAGTACTTC.

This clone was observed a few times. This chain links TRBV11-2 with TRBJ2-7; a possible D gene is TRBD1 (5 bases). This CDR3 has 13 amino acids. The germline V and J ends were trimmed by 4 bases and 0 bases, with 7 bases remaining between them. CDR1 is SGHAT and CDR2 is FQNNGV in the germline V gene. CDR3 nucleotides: TGTGCCAGCAGCTGGGGCGCCTCCTACGAGCAGTACTTC. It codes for CASSWGASYEQYF.

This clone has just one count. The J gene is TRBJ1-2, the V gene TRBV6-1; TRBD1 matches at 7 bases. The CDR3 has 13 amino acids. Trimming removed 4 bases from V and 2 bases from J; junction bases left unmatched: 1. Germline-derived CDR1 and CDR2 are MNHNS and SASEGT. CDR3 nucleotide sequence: TGTGCCAGCAGTGTGACAGGGAACTATGGCTACACCTTC. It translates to CASSVTGNYGYTF.

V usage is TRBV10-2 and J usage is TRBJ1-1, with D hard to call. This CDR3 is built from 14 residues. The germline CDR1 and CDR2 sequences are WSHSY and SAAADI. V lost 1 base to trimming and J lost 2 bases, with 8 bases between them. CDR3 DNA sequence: TGCGCCAGCAGTGAGTTCGCGGGTAACACTGAAGCTTTCTTT. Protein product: CASSEFAGNTEAFF.

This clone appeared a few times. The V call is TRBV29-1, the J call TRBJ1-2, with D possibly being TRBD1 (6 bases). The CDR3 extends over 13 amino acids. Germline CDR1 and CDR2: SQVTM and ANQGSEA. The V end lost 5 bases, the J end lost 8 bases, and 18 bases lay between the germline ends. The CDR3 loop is CSVSERGAEGYTF. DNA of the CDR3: TGCAGCGTTTCGGAGCGGGGGGCGGAAGGCTACACCTTC.

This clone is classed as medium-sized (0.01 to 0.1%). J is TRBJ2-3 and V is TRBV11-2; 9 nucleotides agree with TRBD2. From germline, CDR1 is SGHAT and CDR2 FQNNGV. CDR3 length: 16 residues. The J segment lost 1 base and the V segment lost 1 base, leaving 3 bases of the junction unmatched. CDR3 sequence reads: CASSLGASGGTDTQYF. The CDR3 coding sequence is TGTGCCAGCAGCTTAGGTGCTAGCGGGGGCACAGATACGCAGTATTTT.

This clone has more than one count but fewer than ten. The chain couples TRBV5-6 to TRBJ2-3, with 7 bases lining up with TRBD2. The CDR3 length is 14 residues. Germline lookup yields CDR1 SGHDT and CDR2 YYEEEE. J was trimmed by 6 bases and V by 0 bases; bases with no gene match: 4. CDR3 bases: TGTGCCAGCAGCTTGGGCGGGGGAGGTGATACGCAGTATTTT. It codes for CASSLGGGGDTQYF.

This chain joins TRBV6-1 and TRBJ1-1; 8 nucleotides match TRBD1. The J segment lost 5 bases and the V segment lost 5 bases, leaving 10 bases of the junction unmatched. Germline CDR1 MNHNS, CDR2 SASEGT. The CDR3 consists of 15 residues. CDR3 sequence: CASSPQTGVGTEAFF. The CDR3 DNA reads TGTGCCAGCAGTCCCCAGACAGGGGTAGGGACTGAAGCTTTCTTT.

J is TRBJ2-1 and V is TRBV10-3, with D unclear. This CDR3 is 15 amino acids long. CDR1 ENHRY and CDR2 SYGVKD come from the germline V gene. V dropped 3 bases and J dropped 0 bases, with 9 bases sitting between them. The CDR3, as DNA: TGTGCCATCAGTGACCCCCGTAGCTCCTACAATGAGCAGTTCTTC. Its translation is CAISDPRSSYNEQFF.

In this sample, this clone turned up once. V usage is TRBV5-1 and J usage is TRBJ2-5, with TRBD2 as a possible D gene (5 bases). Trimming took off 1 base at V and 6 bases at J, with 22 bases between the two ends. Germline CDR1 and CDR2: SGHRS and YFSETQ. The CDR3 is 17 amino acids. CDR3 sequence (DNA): TGCGCCAGCAGCTTGTTGTCGTCAGCATCCGGGGTGCAGACCCAGTACTTC. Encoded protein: CASSLLSSASGVQTQYF. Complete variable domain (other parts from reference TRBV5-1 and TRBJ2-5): KAGVTQTPRYLIKTRGQQVTLSCSPISGHRSVSWYQQTPGQGLQFLFEYFSETQRNKGNFPGRFSGRQFSNSRSEMNVSTLELGDSALYLCASSLLSSASGVQTQYFGPGTRLLVL.

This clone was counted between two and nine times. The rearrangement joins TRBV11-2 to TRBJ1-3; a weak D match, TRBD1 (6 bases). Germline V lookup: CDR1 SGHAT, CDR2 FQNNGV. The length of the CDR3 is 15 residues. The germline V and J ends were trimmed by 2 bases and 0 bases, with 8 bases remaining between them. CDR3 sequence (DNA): TGTGCCAGCAGCTTAACAGGGAGCTCTGGAAACACCATATATTTT. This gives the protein CASSLTGSSGNTIYF.

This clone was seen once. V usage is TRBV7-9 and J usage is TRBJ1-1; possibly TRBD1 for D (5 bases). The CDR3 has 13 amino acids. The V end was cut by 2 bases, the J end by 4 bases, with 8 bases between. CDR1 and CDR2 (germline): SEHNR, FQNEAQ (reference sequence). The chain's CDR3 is CASSLLGVTEAFF. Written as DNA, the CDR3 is TGTGCCAGCAGCTTACTGGGGGTCACTGAAGCTTTCTTT.

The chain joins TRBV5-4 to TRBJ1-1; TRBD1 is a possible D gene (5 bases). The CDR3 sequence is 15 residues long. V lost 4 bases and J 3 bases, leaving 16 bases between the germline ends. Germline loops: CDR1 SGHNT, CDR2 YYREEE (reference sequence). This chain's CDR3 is CASSRGSPGDTEAFF. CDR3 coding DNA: TGTGCCAGCAGCCGGGGGTCCCCCGGGGACACTGAAGCTTTCTTT.

CDR3 nucleotides: TGTGCCAGTAGTCCGACAACTAGCGGGGGAAACACAGATACGCAGTATTTT. Its protein is CASSPTTSGGNTDTQYF. This chain links TRBV19 with TRBJ2-3; 11 nucleotides match TRBD2. The CDR3 contains 17 residues. Germline V gene lookup returns CDR1 LNHDA and CDR2 SQIVND (reference sequence). Germline trimming cut 5 bases from V and 2 bases from J; bases unmatched to any gene: 9.

The CDR3: CASSSKTSGGIYGELFF. The CDR3 DNA sequence: TGTGCCAGCAGTTCCAAAACTAGCGGGGGGATCTACGGGGAGCTGTTTTTT. The chain joins TRBV28 to TRBJ2-2, with TRBD2 identical over 12 bases. CDR3 length: 17 residues. Germline CDR1 and CDR2: MDHEN and SYDVKM. Trimming cost V 4 bases and J 7 bases; bases outside gene matches: 10.

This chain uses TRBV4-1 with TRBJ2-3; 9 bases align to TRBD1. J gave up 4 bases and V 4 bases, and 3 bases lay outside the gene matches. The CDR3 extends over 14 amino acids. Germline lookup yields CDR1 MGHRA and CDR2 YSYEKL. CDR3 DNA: TGCGCCAGCAGCCTCCGGGACAGGGCAGATACGCAGTATTTT. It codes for CASSLRDRADTQYF.

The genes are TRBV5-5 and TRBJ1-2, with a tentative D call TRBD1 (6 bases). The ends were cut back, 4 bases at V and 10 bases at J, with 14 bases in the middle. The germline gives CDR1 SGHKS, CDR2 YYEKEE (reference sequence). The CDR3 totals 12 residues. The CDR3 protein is CASSPRTDLYTF. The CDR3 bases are TGTGCCAGCAGCCCCCGGACAGACCTCTACACCTTC.

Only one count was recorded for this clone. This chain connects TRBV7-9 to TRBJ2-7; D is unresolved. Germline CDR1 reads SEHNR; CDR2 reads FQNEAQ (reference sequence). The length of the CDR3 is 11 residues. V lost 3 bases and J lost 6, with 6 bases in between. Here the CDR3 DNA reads TGTGCCAGCAGCTTTGGGGTCGAGCAGTACTTC. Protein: CASSFGVEQYF.

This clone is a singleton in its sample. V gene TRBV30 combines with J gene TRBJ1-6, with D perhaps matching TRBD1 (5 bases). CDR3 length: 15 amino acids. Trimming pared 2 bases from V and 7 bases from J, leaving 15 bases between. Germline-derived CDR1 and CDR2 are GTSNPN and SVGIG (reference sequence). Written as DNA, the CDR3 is TGTGCCTGGAGTCCCTGGACACCGGGAAATTCACCCCTCCACTTT. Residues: CAWSPWTPGNSPLHF.

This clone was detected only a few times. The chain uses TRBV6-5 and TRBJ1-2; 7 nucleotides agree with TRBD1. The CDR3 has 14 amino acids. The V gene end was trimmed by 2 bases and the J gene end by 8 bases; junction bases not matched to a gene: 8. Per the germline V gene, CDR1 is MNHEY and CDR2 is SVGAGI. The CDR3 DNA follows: TGTGCCAGCAGTTACCGACAGGGTAACGAGGGCTACACCTTC. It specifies CASSYRQGNEGYTF.

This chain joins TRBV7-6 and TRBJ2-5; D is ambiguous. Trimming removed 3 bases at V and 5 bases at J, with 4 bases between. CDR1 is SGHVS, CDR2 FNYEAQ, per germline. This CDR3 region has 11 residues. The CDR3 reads CASSFGETQYF. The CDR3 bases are TGTGCCAGCAGCTTCGGCGAGACCCAGTACTTC.

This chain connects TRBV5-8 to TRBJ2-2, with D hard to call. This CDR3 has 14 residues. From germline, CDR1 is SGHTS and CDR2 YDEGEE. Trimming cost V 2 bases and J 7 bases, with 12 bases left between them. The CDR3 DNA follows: TGTGCCAGCAGCTTAAACGGAGTTGGCGGGGAGCTGTTTTTT. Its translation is CASSLNGVGGELFF.